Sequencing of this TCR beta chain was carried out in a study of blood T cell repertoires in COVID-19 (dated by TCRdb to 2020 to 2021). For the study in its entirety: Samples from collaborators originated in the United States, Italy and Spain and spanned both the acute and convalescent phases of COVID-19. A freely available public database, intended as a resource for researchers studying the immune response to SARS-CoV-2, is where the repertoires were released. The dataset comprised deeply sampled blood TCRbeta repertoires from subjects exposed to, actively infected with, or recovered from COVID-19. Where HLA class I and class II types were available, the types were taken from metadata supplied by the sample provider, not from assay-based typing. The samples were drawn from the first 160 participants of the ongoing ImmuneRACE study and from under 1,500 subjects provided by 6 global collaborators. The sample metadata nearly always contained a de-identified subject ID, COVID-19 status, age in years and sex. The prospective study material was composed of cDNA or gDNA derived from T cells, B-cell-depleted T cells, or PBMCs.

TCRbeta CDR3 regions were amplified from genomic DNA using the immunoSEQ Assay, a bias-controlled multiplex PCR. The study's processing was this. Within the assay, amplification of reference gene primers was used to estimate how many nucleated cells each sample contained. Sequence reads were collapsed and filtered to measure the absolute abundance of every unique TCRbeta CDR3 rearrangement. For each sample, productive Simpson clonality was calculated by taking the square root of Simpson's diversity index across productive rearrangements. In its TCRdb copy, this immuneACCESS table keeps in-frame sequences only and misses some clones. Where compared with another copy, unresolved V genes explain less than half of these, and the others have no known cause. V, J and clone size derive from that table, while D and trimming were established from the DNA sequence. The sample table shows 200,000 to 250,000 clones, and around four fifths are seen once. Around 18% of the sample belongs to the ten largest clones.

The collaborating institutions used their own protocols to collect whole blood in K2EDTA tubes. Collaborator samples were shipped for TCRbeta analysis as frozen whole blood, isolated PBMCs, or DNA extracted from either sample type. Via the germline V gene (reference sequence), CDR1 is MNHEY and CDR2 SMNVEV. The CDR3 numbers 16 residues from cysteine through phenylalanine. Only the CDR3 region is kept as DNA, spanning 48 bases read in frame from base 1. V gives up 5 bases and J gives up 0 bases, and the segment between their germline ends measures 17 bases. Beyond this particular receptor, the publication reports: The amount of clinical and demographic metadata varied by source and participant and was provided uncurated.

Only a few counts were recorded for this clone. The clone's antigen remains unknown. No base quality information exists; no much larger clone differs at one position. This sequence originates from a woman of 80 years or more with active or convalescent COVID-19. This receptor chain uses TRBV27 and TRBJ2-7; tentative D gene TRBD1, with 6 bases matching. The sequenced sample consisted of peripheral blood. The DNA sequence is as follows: TGTGCCAGCAGTCCTCATCGGGGACAAACCTCCTACGAGCAGTACTTC. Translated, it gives CASSPHRGQTSYEQYF.